This passage covers 19 T cell receptor beta chains from one sample sequenced in a study of tissue T cells after allogeneic stem cell transplantation. Only in-frame clones appear in the TCRdb table, and some are missing; sequencing was by immunoSEQ multiplex PCR. The sample holds approximately 45,000 clones, about 73% seen once. Material for sequencing was sorted cells pooled from one or two spleens. These receptors came from a pool of C57BL/6 mice in good health.

Points on this clone: These gene names are mouse names. With the read ending 1 residue before the CDR3 end, the germline J gene is used to fill in that end. V usage is TRBV31 and J usage is TRBJ1-4, with TRBD1 as a possible D gene (6 bases). This CDR3 has 14 residues. V lost 0 bases and J 5 bases, leaving 10 bases between the germline ends. CDR1 and CDR2 from the germline V gene are GKSSPN and SITVG. Incomplete CDR3 DNA: TGTGCCTGGAGTCTAACAGGGTGGAACGAAAGATTATTT. Protein: CAWSLTGWNERLF. The full CDR3 sequence reads CAWSLTGWNERLFF. The full variable domain, in which reference TRBV31 and TRBJ1-4 provide the parts outside the CDR3, is AQTIHQWPVAEIKAVGSPLSLGCTIKGKSSPNLYWYWQATGGTLQQLFYSITVGQVESVVQLNLSASRPKDDQFILSTEKLLLSHSGFYLCAWSLTGWNERLFFGHGTKLSVL.

With respect to this clone: The gene symbols are mouse symbols. Read coverage stops 1 residue before the CDR3 terminus; the germline J gene supplies the remainder. The chain couples TRBV17 to TRBJ2-7; 10 nucleotides line up with TRBD2. From germline, CDR1 is MNHDT and CDR2 YYDKIL. This CDR3 region has 14 residues. The V segment lost 5 bases and the J segment 4 bases; nucleotides outside the gene matches: 5. The part of the CDR3 DNA that was read is TGTGCTAGCAGTGCCGGGACTGGGGATTATGAACAGTAC. Protein: CASSAGTGDYEQY. The whole CDR3 is CASSAGTGDYEQYF.

In regard to this clone: Germline and genes here are mouse. The read finishes 1 residue shy of the CDR3 end, and the germline J gene is used to complete it. This sample includes further DNA sequences coding for the same CDR3. The chain links TRBV3 to TRBJ1-3, with D perhaps TRBD1 (6 bases). This CDR3 is 14 amino acids long. Looked up from germline, CDR1 is SNHLY and CDR2 is FYNGKV (reference sequence). Trimming stripped 3 bases from V and 0 bases from J, with 6 bases between. The CDR3: CASSLDSSGNTLYF. Partial CDR3 DNA: TGTGCCAGCAGCTTGGACAGTTCTGGAAATACGCTCTAT.

As concerns this clone: Gene names refer to mouse genes. The CDR3 end is not reached by the read, which stops 1 residue before it; the germline J gene fills it in. The chain joins TRBV26 to TRBJ2-4; 7 bases match TRBD1. Unmatched junction bases numbered 4, after V lost 7 bases and J lost 3 bases. Germline-derived CDR1 and CDR2 are KGHPV and FQNQEV (reference sequence). The CDR3 consists of 13 residues. The covered CDR3 bases are TGTGCCAGCACCGGGACAGCCCAAAACACCTTGTAC. It codes for CASTGTAQNTLY. In full, the CDR3 is CASTGTAQNTLYF.

This clone has only one observation. The genes are named according to mouse. The read halts 1 residue ahead of the CDR3 end, with the missing end drawn from the germline J gene. The gene calls are TRBV16 and TRBJ2-1; TRBD2 matches at 10 bases. This CDR3 is 15 amino acids long. From germline, CDR1 is SGHSA and CDR2 FRNQAP. V dropped 1 base and J dropped 9; count of bases not matched to a gene: 6. CDR3 DNA (partial): TGTGCAAGCAGCTTAGGAGACTGGGGGGCTGGTGAGCAGTTC. It encodes CASSLGDWGAGEQF. The entire CDR3 reads CASSLGDWGAGEQFF.

Details on this clone: Genes and germline come from the mouse. This chain's CDR3 is CARPGQIYEQYF. Incomplete CDR3 DNA: TGTGCTCGTCCGGGACAGATATATGAACAGTAC. The chain carries TRBV29 and TRBJ2-7; the match to TRBD1 covers 7 bases. The read comes to an end 1 residue before the CDR3 does, leaving the germline J gene to fill in the end. This CDR3 has 12 amino acids. Germline V gene data show CDR1 as MSHET and CDR2 as SYDVDS. Losses at the gene ends were 11 bases for V and 4 bases for J; bases not matched to a gene: 8.

Points on this clone: The genes are named according to mouse. The read ends 1 residue shy of where the CDR3 ends; the end is completed using the germline J gene. In the same sample, other DNA sequences code for this CDR3. This sequence joins TRBV2 and TRBJ1-1; the D is unclear. Germline loops: CDR1 LGHNA, CDR2 YSYQKL. CDR3 size: 14 residues. V lost 0 bases and J lost 0, with 5 bases in between. The CDR3 loop reads CASSQDNANTEVFF. Incomplete CDR3 DNA: TGTGCCAGCAGCCAAGACAATGCAAACACAGAAGTCTTC.

As regards this clone: Here the gene names and germline are mouse. The read gets to within 1 residue of the CDR3 end, and the germline J gene fills in the rest. V usage is TRBV12-2 and J usage is TRBJ2-7; D may match TRBD1 or TRBD2 (5 bases each). Germline V lookup: CDR1 SGHLS, CDR2 HYDKME. The CDR3 totals 13 residues. V lost 0 bases to trimming and J lost 4 bases, with 9 bases between them. Partial CDR3 DNA: TGTGCCAGCTCTCTCTGGGACGGTTATGAACAGTAC. Its protein product is CASSLWDGYEQY. The entire CDR3 protein is CASSLWDGYEQYF.

As regards this clone: Mouse gene names apply. The DNA ends 1 residue before the CDR3 does, and the rest of the CDR3 is filled in from the germline J gene. Other DNA sequences in this sample translate to the same CDR3. V usage is TRBV13-2 and J usage is TRBJ2-5; TRBD2 matches 10 bases. Germline V gene lookup returns CDR1 NNHNN and CDR2 SYGAGS (reference sequence). V dropped 0 bases and J dropped 0; count of bases not matched to a gene: 1. The CDR3 contains 16 residues. The chain's CDR3 is CASGDATGGNQDTQYF. The CDR3 DNA, read in part, is TGTGCCAGCGGTGATGCGACTGGGGGGAACCAAGACACCCAGTAC.

A remark on this clone: Mouse gene names and germline throughout. The CDR3 protein is CASGDARDNYEQYF. The sequenced part of the CDR3 DNA is TGTGCCAGCGGTGATGCCCGGGACAACTATGAACAGTAC. The rearrangement uses TRBV13-2 and TRBJ2-7; TRBD1 might be the D (6 bases). The CDR3 extends 1 residue past the end of the read, so its final part is completed from the germline J gene. Per germline, CDR1 NNHNN and CDR2 SYGAGS (reference sequence). This CDR3 contains 14 residues. The V gene lost 0 bases and the J gene lost 3 bases, with 10 bases spanning the gap.

This clone was seen a single time. The gene symbols are mouse symbols. The read terminates 1 residue ahead of where the CDR3 ends, so the germline J gene completes it. The gene calls are TRBV15 and TRBJ1-1, with D maybe TRBD1 (5 bases). The CDR3 is 13 amino acids. Trimming shortened V by 3 bases and J by 2 bases, and 7 bases separated the two germline ends. CDR1 is SGHND and CDR2 is FRSKSL in the germline V gene. The CDR3 is CASSFGGNTEVFF. The sequenced CDR3 bases are TGTGCCAGCAGTTTCGGGGGTAACACAGAAGTCTTC.

Concerning this clone: Gene names follow the mouse nomenclature. The sequence runs out 1 residue before the end of the CDR3; the remainder is reconstructed from the germline J gene. The chain recombines TRBV19 with TRBJ1-3; no definite D call. Germline V lookup: CDR1 FNHDT, CDR2 SITEND (reference sequence). V lost 4 bases, J lost 0 bases, and 11 bases lay in between. The CDR3 contains 15 residues. CDR3 bases read: TGTGCCAGCAGTCCAACGACAAATTCTGGAAATACGCTCTAT. It encodes CASSPTTNSGNTLY. The complete CDR3 sequence is CASSPTTNSGNTLYF. The whole variable domain, filled in from reference TRBV19 and TRBJ1-3, reads GGIITQTPKFLIGQEGQKLTLKCQQNFNHDTMYWYRQDSGKGLRLIYYSITENDLQKGDLSEGYDASREKKSSFSLTVTSAQKNEMAVFLCASSPTTNSGNTLYFGEGSRLIVV.

Remarks on this clone: Gene names refer to mouse genes. From the germline J gene comes the end of the CDR3, since the read stops 1 residue before it. This rearrangement joins TRBV3 to TRBJ1-3, with 10 bases fitting TRBD1. CDR1 is SNHLY and CDR2 is FYNGKV in the germline V gene (reference sequence). V lost 5 bases, J lost 9 bases, and 4 bases stayed unmatched. The CDR3 totals 13 residues. The CDR3 bases that were read are TGTGCCAGCAGCCCGGACAGGGGGGCTACGCTCTAT. Encoded protein: CASSPDRGATLY. The whole CDR3 protein reads CASSPDRGATLYF.

Regarding this clone: Gene names follow the mouse nomenclature. The CDR3 end lies 1 residue beyond the end of the read and is filled in from the germline J gene. The same CDR3 is also encoded by other DNA sequences in this sample. The genes are TRBV5 and TRBJ1-2; TRBD1 is a possible D gene (5 bases). Trimming left V 3 bases short and J 0 bases short, with 5 bases between. Germline CDR1 reads LGHNA; CDR2 reads YNLKQL (reference sequence). The CDR3 is 13 residues long. The CDR3 region is CASSQTANSDYTF. CDR3 bases read: TGTGCCAGCAGCCAGACAGCAAACTCCGACTACACC.

About this clone: Gene names refer to mouse genes. The DNA ends 1 residue before the CDR3 does, and the rest of the CDR3 is filled in from the germline J gene. The J gene is TRBJ2-7, the V gene TRBV13-2, with TRBD2 matching 7 bases. J was trimmed by 1 base and V by 0 bases; bases with no gene match: 1. Germline CDR1 NNHNN, CDR2 SYGAGS (reference sequence). The CDR3 spans 14 residues. CDR3 bases read: TGTGCCAGCGGTGATGGGGGGGGGTCCTATGAACAGTAC. Its protein product is CASGDGGGSYEQY. The CDR3 in full is CASGDGGGSYEQYF.

Comments on this clone: The gene names here belong to mouse. The covered CDR3 bases are TGTGCCAGCAGCTGGGGGGGCATTGCAGAAACGCTGTAT. The encoded protein is CASSWGGIAETLY. The CDR3 reads in full as CASSWGGIAETLYF. The chain is built from TRBV4 and TRBJ2-3; 8 bases match TRBD2. The read gets to within 1 residue of the CDR3 end, and the germline J gene fills in the rest. From germline, CDR1 is LGHDT and CDR2 YNNKQL (reference sequence). The CDR3 is 14 amino acids. V lost 4 bases to trimming and J lost 2 bases; unmatched junction nucleotides: 2.

About this clone itself: These gene names are mouse names. The read terminates 1 residue ahead of where the CDR3 ends, so the germline J gene completes it. The chain couples TRBV19 to TRBJ2-1; 9 positions match TRBD1. Germline CDR1 reads FNHDT; CDR2 reads SITEND (reference sequence). The junction had 7 bases not matched to a gene; V was cut back by 5 bases and J by 4 bases. CDR3 length: 15 residues. The CDR3 region is CASRPGQGGYAEQFF. Incomplete CDR3 DNA: TGTGCCAGCAGACCGGGACAGGGAGGATATGCTGAGCAGTTC.

About this clone: Mouse gene names and germline throughout. Sequencing ends 1 residue short of the CDR3 end; the germline J gene provides the rest. The V gene is TRBV13-1, the J gene TRBJ2-4, with 13 bases aligning to TRBD2. The length of the CDR3 is 15 residues. Germline lookup yields CDR1 NSHNY and CDR2 SYGAGN. The ends lost 3 bases at V and 3 bases at J; junction bases unmatched: 1. The CDR3 here is CASSGTGGAQNTLYF. The sequenced part of the CDR3 DNA is TGTGCCAGCAGTGGGACTGGGGGGGCCCAAAACACCTTGTAC.

A remark on this clone: Gene and germline names: mouse. Read sequence stops 1 residue before the CDR3 end, and the germline J gene provides the missing end. This sequence joins TRBV19 and TRBJ2-7; TRBD2 matches 13 bases. Trimming cost V 3 bases and J 4 bases; bases outside gene matches: 4. Per germline, CDR1 FNHDT and CDR2 SITEND (reference sequence). The CDR3 contains 15 residues. The CDR3 is CASSTWDWGGYEQYF. CDR3 bases read: TGTGCCAGCAGTACCTGGGACTGGGGGGGGTATGAACAGTAC.